The rows below give T cell receptor beta chains drawn from one sample of a study of T cell responses to AZD1222 COVID-19 vaccine. Data came from immunoSEQ multiplex PCR; TCRdb stores just in-frame clones and leaves some out. The sample lists 150,000 to 250,000 clones, approximately 94% occurring once. This specimen consisted of peripheral blood, obtained 28 days after the second AZD1222 dose. The receptor set was obtained from an adult who received the AZD1222 COVID-19 vaccine. Each CDR3 is given with its conserved first and last residue.

j_call	v_call	cdr3_aa
TRBJ1-2	TRBV6-6	CASSSLTGLEYGYTF
TRBJ1-1	TRBV5-1	CASSFTGNTEAFF
TRBJ2-7	TRBV9	CASSVTGEAHYEQYF
TRBJ1-2	TRBV5-5	CASSFGPSTNYGYTF
TRBJ1-2	TRBV7-9	CASSHGVGYTF
TRBJ2-3	TRBV5-4	CASEGGGTDTQYF
TRBJ2-1	TRBV7-3	CASSLTTLAGGSNEQFF
TRBJ1-6	TRBV10-3	CAISVGSSYNSPLHF
TRBJ1-2	TRBV5-4	CASSLDGVYGYTF
TRBJ2-5	TRBV7-9	CASSSTLRGAVETQYF
TRBJ1-5	TRBV28	CASTWGSAVGQPQHF
TRBJ2-1	TRBV7-2	CASSHDRLYNEQFF
TRBJ1-6	TRBV6-5	CASRAPQGVGSPLHF
TRBJ2-3	TRBV27	CASSFSQQDFTDTQYF
TRBJ1-5	TRBV28	CASSLSWQGRGQPQHF
TRBJ1-1	TRBV27	CASSLQGLGEAFF
TRBJ2-1	TRBV4-1	CASSPSTSGGFNEQFF
TRBJ2-3	TRBV19	CASSTGTSLADTQYF
TRBJ2-1	TRBV5-1	CASSSRGGHNEQFF
TRBJ2-5	TRBV14	CASSPLGLGETQYF
TRBJ1-2	TRBV27	CASSSRRVGGYTF